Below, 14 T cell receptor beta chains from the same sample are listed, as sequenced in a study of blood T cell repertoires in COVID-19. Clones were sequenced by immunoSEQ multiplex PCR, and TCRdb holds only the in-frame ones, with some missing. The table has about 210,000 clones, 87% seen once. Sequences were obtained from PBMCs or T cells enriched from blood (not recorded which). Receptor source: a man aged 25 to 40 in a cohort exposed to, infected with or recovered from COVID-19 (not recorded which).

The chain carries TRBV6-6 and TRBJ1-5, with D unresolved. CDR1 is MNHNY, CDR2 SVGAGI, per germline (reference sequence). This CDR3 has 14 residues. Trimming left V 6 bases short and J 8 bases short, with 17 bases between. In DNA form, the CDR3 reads TGTGCCAGCAGCTCTGCCCCCTTAGTAGAGCCCCAGCATTTT. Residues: CASSSAPLVEPQHF.

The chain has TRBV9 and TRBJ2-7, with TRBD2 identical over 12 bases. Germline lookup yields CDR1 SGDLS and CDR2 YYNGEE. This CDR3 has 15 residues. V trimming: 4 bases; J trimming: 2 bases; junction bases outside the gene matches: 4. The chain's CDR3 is CASSLGLAGPYEQYF. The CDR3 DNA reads TGTGCCAGCAGCCTAGGACTAGCGGGACCCTACGAGCAGTACTTC.

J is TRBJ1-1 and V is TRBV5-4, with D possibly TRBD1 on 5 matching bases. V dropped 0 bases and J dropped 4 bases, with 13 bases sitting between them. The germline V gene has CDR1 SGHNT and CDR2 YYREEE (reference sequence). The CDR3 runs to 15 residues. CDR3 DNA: TGTGCCAGCAGCTTGGCCCCGGGGGTAGGCACTGAAGCTTTCTTT. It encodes CASSLAPGVGTEAFF.

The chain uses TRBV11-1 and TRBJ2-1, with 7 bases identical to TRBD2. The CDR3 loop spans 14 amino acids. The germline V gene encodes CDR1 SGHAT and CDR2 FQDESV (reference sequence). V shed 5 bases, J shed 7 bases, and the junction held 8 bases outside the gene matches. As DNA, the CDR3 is TGTGCCAGCAGCGGGGGAGGGAGTATTAATGAGCAGTTCTTC. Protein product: CASSGGGSINEQFF.

The CDR3 reads CASSLTGQGNYEQYF. CDR3 nucleotides: TGTGCCAGCAGTTTAACGGGACAGGGGAATTACGAGCAGTACTTC. The V and J genes are TRBV28 and TRBJ2-7; 10 bases line up with TRBD1. CDR1 is MDHEN and CDR2 is SYDVKM in the germline V gene. The trim removed 2 bases at V and 4 bases at J, leaving 5 bases unmatched. The CDR3 consists of 15 residues.

CDR3 sequence (DNA): TGTGCCAGCAGCCTGTTCGGAGAGACCCAGTACTTC. The encoded protein is CASSLFGETQYF. The gene calls are TRBV13 and TRBJ2-5; D remains ambiguous. The V and J ends lost 5 bases and 4 bases respectively, with 8 bases between them. The CDR3 covers 12 residues. Germline CDR1 is PRHDT and CDR2 is FYEKMQ (reference sequence).

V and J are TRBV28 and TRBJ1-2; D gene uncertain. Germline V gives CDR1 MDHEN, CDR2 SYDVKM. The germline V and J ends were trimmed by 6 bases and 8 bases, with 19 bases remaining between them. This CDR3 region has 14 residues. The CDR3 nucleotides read TGTGCCAGCAGCCGCCGGGAGAATACGAGGGGCTACACCTTC. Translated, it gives CASSRRENTRGYTF.

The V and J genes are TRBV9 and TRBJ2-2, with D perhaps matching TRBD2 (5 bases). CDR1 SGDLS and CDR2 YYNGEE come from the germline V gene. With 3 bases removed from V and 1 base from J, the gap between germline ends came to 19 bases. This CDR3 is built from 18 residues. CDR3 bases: TGTGCCAGCAGCGATGCTTTTCAAGGGAGACGGAACACCGGGGAGCTGTTTTTT. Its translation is CASSDAFQGRRNTGELFF. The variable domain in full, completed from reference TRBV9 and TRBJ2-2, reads DSGVTQTPKHLITATGQRVTLRCSPRSGDLSVYWYQQSLDQGLQFLIQYYNGEERAKGNILERFSAQQFPDLHSELNLSSLELGDSALYFCASSDAFQGRRNTGELFFGEGSRLTVL.

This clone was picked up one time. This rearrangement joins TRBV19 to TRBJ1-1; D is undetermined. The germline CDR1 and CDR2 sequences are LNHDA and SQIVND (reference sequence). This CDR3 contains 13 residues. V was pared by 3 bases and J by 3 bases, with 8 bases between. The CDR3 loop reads CASSIPGYTEAFF. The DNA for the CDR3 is TGTGCCAGTAGTATCCCAGGTTACACTGAAGCTTTCTTT.

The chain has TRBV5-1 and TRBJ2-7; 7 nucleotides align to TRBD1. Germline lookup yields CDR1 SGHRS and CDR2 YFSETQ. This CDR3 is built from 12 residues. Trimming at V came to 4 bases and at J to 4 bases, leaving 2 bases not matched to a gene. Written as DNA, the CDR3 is TGCGCCAGCAGCCCGGGACAGTACGAGCAGTACTTC. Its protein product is CASSPGQYEQYF. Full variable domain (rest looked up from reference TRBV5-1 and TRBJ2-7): KAGVTQTPRYLIKTRGQQVTLSCSPISGHRSVSWYQQTPGQGLQFLFEYFSETQRNKGNFPGRFSGRQFSNSRSEMNVSTLELGDSALYLCASSPGQYEQYFGPGTRLTVT.

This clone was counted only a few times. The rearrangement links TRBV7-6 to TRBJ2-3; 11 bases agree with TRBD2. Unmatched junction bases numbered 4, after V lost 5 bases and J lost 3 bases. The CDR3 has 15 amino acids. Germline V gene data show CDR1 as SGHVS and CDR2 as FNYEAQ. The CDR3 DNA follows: TGTGCCAGCAGCCGCCGGACTAGCGGGACAGATACGCAGTATTTT. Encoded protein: CASSRRTSGTDTQYF.

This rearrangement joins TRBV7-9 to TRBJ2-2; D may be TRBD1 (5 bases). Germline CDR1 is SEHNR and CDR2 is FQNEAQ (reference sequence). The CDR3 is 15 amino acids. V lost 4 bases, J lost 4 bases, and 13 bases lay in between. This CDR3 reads CASSWPQGGTGELFF. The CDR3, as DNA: TGTGCCAGCAGCTGGCCCCAGGGTGGCACCGGGGAGCTGTTTTTT.

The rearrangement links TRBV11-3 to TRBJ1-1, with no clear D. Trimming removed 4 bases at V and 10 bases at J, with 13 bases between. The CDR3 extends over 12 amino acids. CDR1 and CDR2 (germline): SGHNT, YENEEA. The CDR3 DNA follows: TGTGCCAGCAGCTCCGGAGGGAGTGGAGCTTTCTTT. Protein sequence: CASSSGGSGAFF.

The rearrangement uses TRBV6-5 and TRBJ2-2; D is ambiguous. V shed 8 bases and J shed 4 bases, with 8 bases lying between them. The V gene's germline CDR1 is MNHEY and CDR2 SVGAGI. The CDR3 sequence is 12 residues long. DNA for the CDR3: TGTGCCAGCCGCCCGGGCACCGGGGAGCTGTTTTTT. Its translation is CASRPGTGELFF.